What follows is one T cell receptor beta chain and its context. Its antigen is unidentified. Only in-frame clones appear in the TCRdb table, and some are missing; sequencing was by immunoSEQ multiplex PCR. The sample contains 65,000 to 70,000 clones, roughly four fifths of which appear only once. The entry originates in a study of T cell responses to AZD1222 COVID-19 vaccine. Notes on the study in general: The reported proportion of spike-specific TCRs targeting unmutated variant regions was nearly half.

The analysis combined second doses at about 4 or about 12 weeks. CDR1 and CDR2 from the germline V gene are SEHNR and FQNEAQ (reference sequence). CDR3 size: 16 residues. Trimming took 5 bases from V and 5 from J; bases not matched to a gene: 13. V and J are TRBV7-9 and TRBJ2-5; 8 positions match TRBD1. This clonotype originated in an adult who received the AZD1222 COVID-19 vaccine. Sequenced material: peripheral blood, taken 28 days after the second AZD1222 dose. CDR3 in amino acids: CASSERGTGLSETQYF. DNA of the CDR3: TGTGCCAGCAGCGAACGGGGGACAGGACTTTCGGAGACCCAGTACTTC.